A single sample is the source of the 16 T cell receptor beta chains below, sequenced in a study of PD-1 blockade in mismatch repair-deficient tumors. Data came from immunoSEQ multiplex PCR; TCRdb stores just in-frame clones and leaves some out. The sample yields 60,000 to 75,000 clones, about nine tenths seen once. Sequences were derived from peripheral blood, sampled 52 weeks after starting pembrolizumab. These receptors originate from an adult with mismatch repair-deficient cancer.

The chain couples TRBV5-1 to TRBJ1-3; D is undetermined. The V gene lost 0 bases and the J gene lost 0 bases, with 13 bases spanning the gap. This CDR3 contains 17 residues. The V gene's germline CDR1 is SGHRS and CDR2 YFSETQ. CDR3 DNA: TGCGCCAGCAGCTTGGGGACGGGCATTACCTCTGGAAACACCATATATTTT. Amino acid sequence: CASSLGTGITSGNTIYF.

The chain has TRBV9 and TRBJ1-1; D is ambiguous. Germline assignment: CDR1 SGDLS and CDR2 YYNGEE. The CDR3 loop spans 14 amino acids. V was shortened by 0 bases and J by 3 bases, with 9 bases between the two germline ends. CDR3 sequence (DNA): TGTGCCAGCAGCGTAGAACACCGATACACTGAAGCTTTCTTT. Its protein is CASSVEHRYTEAFF.

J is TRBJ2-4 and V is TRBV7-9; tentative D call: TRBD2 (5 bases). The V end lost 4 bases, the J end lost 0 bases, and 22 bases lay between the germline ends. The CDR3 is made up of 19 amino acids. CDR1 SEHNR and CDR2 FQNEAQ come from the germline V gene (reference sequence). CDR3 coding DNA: TGTGCCAGCAGCTCGACGTCTATGCGGGTCATGACAGCCAAAAACATTCAGTACTTC. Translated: CASSSTSMRVMTAKNIQYF.

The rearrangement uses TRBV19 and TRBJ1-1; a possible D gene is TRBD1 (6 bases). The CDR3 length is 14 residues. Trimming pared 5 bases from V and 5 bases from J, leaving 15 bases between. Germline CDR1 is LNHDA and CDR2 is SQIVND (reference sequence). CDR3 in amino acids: CASSSGGAGTEAFF. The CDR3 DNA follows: TGTGCCAGTAGTTCGGGGGGCGCGGGGACTGAAGCTTTCTTT.

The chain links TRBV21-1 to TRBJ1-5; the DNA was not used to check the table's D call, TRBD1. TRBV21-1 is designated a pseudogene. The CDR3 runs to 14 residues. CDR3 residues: CASSRQGPSQPQHF. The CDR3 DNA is TGTGCCAGCAGCAGGCAGGGCCCCAGCCAGCCCCAGCATTTT.

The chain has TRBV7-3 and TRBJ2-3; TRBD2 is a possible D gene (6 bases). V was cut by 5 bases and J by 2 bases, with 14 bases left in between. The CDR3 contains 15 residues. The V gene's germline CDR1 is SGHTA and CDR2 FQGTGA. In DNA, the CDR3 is TGTGCCAGCAGCCATCACCGGGACTCCACAGATACGCAGTATTTT. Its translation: CASSHHRDSTDTQYF.

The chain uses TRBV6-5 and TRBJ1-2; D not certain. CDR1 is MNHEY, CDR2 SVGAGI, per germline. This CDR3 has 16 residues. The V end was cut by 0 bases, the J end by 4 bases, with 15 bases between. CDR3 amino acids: CASSYSGYRRAYGYTF. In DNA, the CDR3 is TGTGCCAGCAGTTACTCTGGCTACCGGAGGGCCTATGGCTACACCTTC.

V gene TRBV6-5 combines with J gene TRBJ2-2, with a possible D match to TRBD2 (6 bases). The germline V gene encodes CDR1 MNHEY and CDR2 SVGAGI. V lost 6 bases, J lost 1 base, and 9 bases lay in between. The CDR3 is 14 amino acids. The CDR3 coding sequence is TGTGCCAGCAGGCCTAGCGAGAACACCGGGGAGCTGTTTTTT. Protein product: CASRPSENTGELFF.

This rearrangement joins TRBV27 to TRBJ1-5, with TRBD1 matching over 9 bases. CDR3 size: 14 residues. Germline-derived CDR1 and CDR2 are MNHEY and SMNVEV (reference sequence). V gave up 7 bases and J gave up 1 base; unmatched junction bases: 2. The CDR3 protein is CASKTGGSNQPQHF. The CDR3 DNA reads TGTGCCAGCAAAACAGGGGGCAGCAATCAGCCCCAGCATTTT.

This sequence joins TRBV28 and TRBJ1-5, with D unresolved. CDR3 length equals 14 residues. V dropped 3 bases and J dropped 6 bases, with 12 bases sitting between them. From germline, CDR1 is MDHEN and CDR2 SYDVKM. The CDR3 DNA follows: TGTGCCAGCAGTTTTTTTACGGATCTTCAGCCCCAGCATTTT. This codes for CASSFFTDLQPQHF.

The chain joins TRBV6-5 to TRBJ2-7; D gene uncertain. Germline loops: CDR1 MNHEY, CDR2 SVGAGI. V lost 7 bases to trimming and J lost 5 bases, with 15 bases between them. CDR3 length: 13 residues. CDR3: CASIGSHSDEQYF. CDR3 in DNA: TGTGCCAGCATCGGCTCGCACTCGGACGAGCAGTACTTC.

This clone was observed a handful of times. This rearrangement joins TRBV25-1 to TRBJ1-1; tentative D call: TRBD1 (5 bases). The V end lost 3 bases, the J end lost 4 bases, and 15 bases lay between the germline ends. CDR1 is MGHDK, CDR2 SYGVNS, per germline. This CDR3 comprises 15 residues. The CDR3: CASSDEYRPSTEAFF. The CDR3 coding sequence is TGTGCCAGCAGTGATGAGTACAGGCCTAGCACTGAAGCTTTCTTT.

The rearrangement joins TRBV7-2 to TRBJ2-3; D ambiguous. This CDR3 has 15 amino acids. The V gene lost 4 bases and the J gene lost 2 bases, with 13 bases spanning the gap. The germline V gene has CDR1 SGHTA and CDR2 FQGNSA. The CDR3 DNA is TGTGCCAGCAGCTCCTTCGGCGTCTACACAGATACGCAGTATTTT. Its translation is CASSSFGVYTDTQYF.

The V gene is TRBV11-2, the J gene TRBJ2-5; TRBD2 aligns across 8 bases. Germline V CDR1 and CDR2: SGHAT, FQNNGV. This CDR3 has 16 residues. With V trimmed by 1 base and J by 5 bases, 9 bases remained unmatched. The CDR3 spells CASSLVQTSVWETQYF. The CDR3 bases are TGTGCCAGCAGCTTAGTTCAGACTAGCGTATGGGAGACCCAGTACTTC.

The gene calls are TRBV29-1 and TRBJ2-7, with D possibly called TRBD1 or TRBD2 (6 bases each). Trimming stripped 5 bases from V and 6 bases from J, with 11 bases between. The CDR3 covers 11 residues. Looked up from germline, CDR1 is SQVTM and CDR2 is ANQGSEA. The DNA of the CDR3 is TGCAGCGTTATCAGGGGAGGCGAGCAGTACTTC. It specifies CSVIRGGEQYF.

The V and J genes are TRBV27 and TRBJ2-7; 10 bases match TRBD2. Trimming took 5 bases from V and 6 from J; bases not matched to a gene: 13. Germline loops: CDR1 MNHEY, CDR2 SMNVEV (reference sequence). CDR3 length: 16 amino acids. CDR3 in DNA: TGTGCCAGCAGTCCCATTTACCCTAGCGGGGGCGGCGAGCAGTACTTC. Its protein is CASSPIYPSGGGEQYF.